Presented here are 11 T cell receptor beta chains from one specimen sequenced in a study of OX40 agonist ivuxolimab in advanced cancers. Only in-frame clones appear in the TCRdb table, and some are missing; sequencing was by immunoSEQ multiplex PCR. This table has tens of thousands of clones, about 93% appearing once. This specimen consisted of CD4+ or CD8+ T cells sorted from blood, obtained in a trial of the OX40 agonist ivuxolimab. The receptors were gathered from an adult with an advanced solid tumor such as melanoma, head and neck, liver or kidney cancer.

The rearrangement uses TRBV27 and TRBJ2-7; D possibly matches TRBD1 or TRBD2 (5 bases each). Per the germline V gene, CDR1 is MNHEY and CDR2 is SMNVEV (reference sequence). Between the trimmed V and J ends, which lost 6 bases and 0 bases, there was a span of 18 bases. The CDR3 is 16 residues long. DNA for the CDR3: TGTGCCAGCAGAGCTCGGTGGGGGTCGAGCTCCTACGAGCAGTACTTC. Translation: CASRARWGSSSYEQYF.

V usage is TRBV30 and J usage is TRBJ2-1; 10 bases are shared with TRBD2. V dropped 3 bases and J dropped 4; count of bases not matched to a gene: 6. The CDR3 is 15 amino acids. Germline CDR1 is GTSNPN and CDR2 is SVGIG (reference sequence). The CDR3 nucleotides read TGTGCCTGGAGGGACCGAGCGGGAGGGTACAATGAGCAGTTCTTC. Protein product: CAWRDRAGGYNEQFF.

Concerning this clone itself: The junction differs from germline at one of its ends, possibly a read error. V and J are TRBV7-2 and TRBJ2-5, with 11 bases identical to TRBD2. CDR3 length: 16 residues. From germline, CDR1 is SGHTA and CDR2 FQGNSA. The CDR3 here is CASSLWTSGPQGTQYF. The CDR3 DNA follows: TGTGCCAGCAGCCTCTGGACTAGCGGGCCCCAAGGGACCCAGTACTTC.

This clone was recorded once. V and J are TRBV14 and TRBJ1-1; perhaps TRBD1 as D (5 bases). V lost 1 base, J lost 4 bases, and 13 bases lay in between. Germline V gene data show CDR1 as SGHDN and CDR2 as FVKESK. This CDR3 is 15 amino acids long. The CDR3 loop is CASSQVAGKGTEAFF. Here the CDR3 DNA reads TGTGCCAGCAGCCAAGTGGCAGGGAAGGGCACTGAAGCTTTCTTT.

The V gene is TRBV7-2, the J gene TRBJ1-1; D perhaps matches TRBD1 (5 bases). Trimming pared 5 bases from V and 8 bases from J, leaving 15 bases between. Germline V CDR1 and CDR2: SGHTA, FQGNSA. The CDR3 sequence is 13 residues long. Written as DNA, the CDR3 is TGTGCCAGCAGCCATCGGGACCGGCAAGAAGCTTTCTTT. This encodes CASSHRDRQEAFF. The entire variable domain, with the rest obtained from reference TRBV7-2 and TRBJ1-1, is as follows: GAGVSQSPSNKVTEKGKDVELRCDPISGHTALYWYRQSLGQGLEFLIYFQGNSAPDKSGLPSDRFSAERTGGSVSTLTIQRTQQEDSAVYLCASSHRDRQEAFFGQGTRLTVV.

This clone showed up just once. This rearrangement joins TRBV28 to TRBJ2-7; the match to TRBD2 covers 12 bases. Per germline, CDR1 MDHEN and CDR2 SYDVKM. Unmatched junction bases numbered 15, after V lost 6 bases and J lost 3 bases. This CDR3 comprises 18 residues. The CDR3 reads CASSGTSGSPGFYYEQYF. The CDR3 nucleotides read TGTGCCAGCAGCGGGACTAGCGGGTCGCCCGGGTTTTACTACGAGCAGTACTTC. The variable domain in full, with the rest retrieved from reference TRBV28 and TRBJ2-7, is DVKVTQSSRYLVKRTGEKVFLECVQDMDHENMFWYRQDPGLGLRLIYFSYDVKMKEKGDIPEGYSVSREKKERFSLILESASTNQTSMYLCASSGTSGSPGFYYEQYFGPGTRLTVT.

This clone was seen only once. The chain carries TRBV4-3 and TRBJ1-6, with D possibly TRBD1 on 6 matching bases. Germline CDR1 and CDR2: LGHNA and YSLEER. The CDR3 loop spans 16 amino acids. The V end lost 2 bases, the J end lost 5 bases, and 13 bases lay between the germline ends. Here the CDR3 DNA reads TGCGCCAGCAGCCAAAAACCCCACAGGGATAATTCACCCCTCCACTTT. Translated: CASSQKPHRDNSPLHF.

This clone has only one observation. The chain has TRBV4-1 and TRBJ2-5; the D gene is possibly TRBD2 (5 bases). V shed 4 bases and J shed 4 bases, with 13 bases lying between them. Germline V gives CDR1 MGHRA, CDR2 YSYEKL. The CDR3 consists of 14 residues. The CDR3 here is CASSPGIWAETQYF. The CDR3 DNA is TGCGCCAGCAGCCCGGGAATATGGGCAGAGACCCAGTACTTC.

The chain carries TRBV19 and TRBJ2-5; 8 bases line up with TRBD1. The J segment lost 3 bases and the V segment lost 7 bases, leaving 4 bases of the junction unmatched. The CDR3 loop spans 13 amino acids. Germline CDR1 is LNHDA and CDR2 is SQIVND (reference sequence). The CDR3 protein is CASTGGREETQYF. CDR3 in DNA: TGTGCCAGTACAGGGGGCAGGGAAGAGACCCAGTACTTC.

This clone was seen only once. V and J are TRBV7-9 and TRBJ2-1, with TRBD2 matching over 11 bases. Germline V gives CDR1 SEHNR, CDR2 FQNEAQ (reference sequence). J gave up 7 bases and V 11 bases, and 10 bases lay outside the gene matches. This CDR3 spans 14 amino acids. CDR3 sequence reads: CALAAVAGGNEQFF. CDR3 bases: TGTGCCTTAGCCGCGGTAGCGGGAGGGAATGAGCAGTTCTTC. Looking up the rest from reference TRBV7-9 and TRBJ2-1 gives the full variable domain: DTGVSQNPRHKITKRGQNVTFRCDPISEHNRLYWYRQTLGQGPEFLTYFQNEAQLEKSRLLSDRFSAERPKGSFSTLEIQRTEQGDSAMYLCALAAVAGGNEQFFGPGTRLTVL.

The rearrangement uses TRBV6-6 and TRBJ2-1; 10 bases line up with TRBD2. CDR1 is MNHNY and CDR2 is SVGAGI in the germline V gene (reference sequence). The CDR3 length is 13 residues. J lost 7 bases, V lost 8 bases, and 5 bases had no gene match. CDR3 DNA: TGTGCCAGCGCTAGCGGGGGCACGAATGAGCAGTTCTTC. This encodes CASASGGTNEQFF.